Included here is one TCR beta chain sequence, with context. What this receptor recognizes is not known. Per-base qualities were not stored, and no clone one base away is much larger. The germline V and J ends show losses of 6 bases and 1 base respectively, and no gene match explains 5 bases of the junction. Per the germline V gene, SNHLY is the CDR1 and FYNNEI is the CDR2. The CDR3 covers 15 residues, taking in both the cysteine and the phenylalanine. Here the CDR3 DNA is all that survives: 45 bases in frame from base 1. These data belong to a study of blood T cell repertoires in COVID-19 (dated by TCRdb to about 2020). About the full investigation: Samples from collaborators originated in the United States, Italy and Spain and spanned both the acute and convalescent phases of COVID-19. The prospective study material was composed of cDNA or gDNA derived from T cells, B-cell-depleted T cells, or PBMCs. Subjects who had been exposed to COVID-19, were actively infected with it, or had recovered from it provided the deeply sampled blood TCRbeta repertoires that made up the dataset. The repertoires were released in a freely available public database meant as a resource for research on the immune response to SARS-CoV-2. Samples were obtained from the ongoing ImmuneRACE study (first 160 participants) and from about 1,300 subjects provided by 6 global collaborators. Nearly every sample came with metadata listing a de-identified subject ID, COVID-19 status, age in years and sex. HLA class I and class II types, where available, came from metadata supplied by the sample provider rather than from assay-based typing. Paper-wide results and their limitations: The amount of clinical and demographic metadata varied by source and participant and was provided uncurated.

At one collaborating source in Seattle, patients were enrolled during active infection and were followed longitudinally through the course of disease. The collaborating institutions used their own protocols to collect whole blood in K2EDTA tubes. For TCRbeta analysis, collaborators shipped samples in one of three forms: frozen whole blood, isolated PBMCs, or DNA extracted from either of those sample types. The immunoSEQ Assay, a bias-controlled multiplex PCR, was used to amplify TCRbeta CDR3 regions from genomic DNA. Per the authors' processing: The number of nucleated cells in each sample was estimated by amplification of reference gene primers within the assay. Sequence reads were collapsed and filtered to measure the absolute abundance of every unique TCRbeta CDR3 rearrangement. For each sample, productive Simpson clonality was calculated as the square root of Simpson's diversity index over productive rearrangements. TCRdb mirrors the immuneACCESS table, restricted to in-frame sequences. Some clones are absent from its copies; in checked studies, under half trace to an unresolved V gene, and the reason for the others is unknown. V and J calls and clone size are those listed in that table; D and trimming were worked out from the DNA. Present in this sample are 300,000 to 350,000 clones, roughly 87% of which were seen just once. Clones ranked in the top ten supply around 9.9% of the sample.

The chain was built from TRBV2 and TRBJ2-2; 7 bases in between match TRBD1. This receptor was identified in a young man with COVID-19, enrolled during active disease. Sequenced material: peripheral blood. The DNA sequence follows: TGTGCCAGCAGACTACGGACAGGGAACACCGGGGAGCTGTTTTTT. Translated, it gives CASRLRTGNTGELFF.